This record covers a single T cell receptor beta chain. The antigen is undetermined. The germline V and J ends were trimmed by 4 bases and 4 bases, with 15 bases remaining between them. This CDR3 spans 15 amino acids. Germline CDR1 and CDR2: LGHNA and YSLEER. A second PCR of about 7 to 11 cycles used a sample-barcoded 5' primer and a J-beta primer mix. Every sample produced at least 2.5 million CDR3-containing paired-end reads. TCRdb ran MiXCR on the 5' RACE reads and lists one entry per CDR3 protein. The table shows about 1.8 million distinct CDR3 sequences, with around half occurring only once. This sample was taken from a study of blood T cells in healthy people across ages. About the study: Capture via template switching afforded approximately one barcoded beta molecule per two T cells.

Study-wide results and limits: The CMV status of each donor remained undetermined, and this could have confounded shifts in expanded clonotypes.

Per-sample yields of isolated PBMCs were at least 6 million. The chain combines TRBV4-3 with TRBJ2-3; D perhaps matches TRBD2 (6 bases). Material: blood. The TCR originated in a middle-aged woman in good health. The CDR3 loop is CASSLEHGTADTQYF. The CDR3 nucleotides read TGCGCCAGCAGCCTAGAGCACGGGACTGCAGATACGCAGTATTTT.